The source of this T cell receptor (beta chain) is a study of T cell responses to AZD1222 COVID-19 vaccine. The CDR3 runs to 13 residues. Between the trimmed V and J ends, which lost 5 bases and 6 bases, there was a span of 11 bases. Germline assignment: CDR1 MNHEY and CDR2 SVGAGI. Libraries were prepared by immunoSEQ multiplex PCR; TCRdb keeps only in-frame clonotypes and omits some of them. The repertoire holds over 110,000 clones, around nine tenths seen once, with about 9.4% in the top ten. The sample consisted of peripheral blood, taken 28 days after the second AZD1222 dose. The chain has TRBV6-5 and TRBJ1-5, with D possibly matching TRBD1 (5 bases). This receptor was identified in an adult who received the AZD1222 COVID-19 vaccine. The chain's CDR3 is CASSKRGGQPQHF. DNA for the CDR3: TGTGCCAGCAGTAAGCGGGGCGGTCAGCCCCAGCATTTT.